This TCR beta chain was found in a study of OX40 agonist ivuxolimab in advanced cancers. The overall study: The treatment was a fully human IgG2 OX40 agonist, ivuxolimab. Study-wide findings and caveats: Which antigen the expanded peripheral T cells recognized is unknown.

The length of the CDR3 is 15 residues. With V trimmed by 3 bases and J by 6 bases, 6 bases remained unmatched. The germline V gene has CDR1 SGDLS and CDR2 YYNGEE. Of note for this clone: Its specificity is unknown.

This table comes from immunoSEQ multiplex PCR, and its TCRdb copy is limited to in-frame clones, with some not included. The data hold about 110,000 clones, with around 93% observed a single time. J is TRBJ1-4 and V is TRBV9; 9 nucleotides agree with TRBD1. Sequenced material: CD4+ or CD8+ T cells sorted from blood, taken in a trial of the OX40 agonist ivuxolimab. The sequence derives from an adult with an advanced solid tumor such as melanoma, head and neck, liver or kidney cancer. DNA of the CDR3: TGTGCCAGCAGCGGGACAGGGGCGAGAGATGAAAAACTGTTTTTT. Translation: CASSGTGARDEKLFF.